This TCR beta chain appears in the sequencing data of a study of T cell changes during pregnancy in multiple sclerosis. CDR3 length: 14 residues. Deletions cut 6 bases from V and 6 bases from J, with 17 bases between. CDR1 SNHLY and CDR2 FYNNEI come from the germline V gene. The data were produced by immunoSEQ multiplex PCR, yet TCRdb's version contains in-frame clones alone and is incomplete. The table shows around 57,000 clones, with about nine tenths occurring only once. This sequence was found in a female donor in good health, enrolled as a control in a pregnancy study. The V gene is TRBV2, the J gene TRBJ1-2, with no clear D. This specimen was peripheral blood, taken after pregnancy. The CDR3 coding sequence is TGTGCCAGCAGGGAGGACCCAGAGATCCATGGCTACACCTTC. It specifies CASREDPEIHGYTF.